This TCR beta chain derives from a study of cytomegalovirus exposure and HLA in healthy donors. The study ran its PCR with 60 Vbeta and 13 Jbeta primers. Profiled with immunoSEQ multiplex PCR; TCRdb holds only in-frame clones, not every one. Its table lists about 120,000 clones. The CDR3 is 16 amino acids. Per germline, CDR1 SNHLY and CDR2 FYNNEI. V shed 5 bases and J shed 3 bases, with 19 bases lying between them. The chain links TRBV2 to TRBJ1-1; TRBD1 might be the D (5 bases). Sequencing was performed on PBMCs. The TCR was taken from a man aged 18 to 30 in good health and CMV-seronegative. CDR3 DNA: TGTGCCAGCAGTAGGGGCAGGGCAGTGGAATACACTGAAGCTTTCTTT. Translated, it gives CASSRGRAVEYTEAFF.